This TCR beta chain emerged from a study of CD8 T cells in Susac syndrome (dated by TCRdb to between 2019 and 2020). In terms of the full investigation: Among the Susac syndrome patients who were sequenced, clinically active disease was present in more than 5 and clinical remission was observed in 8 or 9. Clonality of the CD8+ T cell repertoire was compared between more than 9 healthy donors, roughly 14 Susac syndrome patients and some 15 multiple sclerosis patients. At blood withdrawal, Susac syndrome patients were therapy-naive, treated with corticosteroids (with IVIg additionally given to some), or treated with IVIg alone. Repertoire sequencing was used to test whether CD8+ T cell activation and differentiation in Susac syndrome was antigen driven.

RNA was extracted using the RNeasy kit, and roughly 0.5 to 1 ug of the RNA was reverse transcribed with random hexamers. The immunoSEQ multiplex PCR assay, which covers 54 Vbeta and 13 Jbeta segments, was used to amplify TCR beta CDR3 regions. PCR amplification bias was corrected by using a synthetic template baseline for primer optimization and computational correction. The authors processed their data as follows. Reads were annotated to V, D and J genes according to IMGT and were analyzed with immunoSEQ Analyzer, with only productive sequences retained. To calculate clonality, Shannon entropy was normalized by log2 of the number of productive unique sequences and then subtracted from one. For each patient and control, public and private clones were evaluated among the 100 most prevalent clones. Susac-specific clones were defined as absent from healthy and MS cohorts, about 1,000 published viral clones and other ImmuneACCESS disease sequences. TCRdb cleaned the public reads at Q25 with fastp, built clones with MiXCR and kept in-frame beta chains. A single entry per CDR3 protein holds the most common genes and DNA from its merged rows. The V and J calls reflect TCRdb's pipeline rather than the authors' work. This sample has roughly 86,000 distinct CDR3 sequences in its table, and about 95% of those were observed once. Together, the top ten hold about 0.65% of the sample.

Peripheral blood CD8+ and CD4+ T cells from healthy donors, Susac syndrome patients and multiple sclerosis patients were profiled by high-throughput TCR beta sequencing. Susac syndrome patients met recently defined diagnostic criteria for definite or probable disease. Bulk CD8+ and CD4+ T cells were purified magnetically by negative isolation, whereas CD8+ TEMRA cells were enriched by FACS. Blood was drawn into EDTA tubes, processed within 24 hours, and PBMCs were isolated by density gradient centrifugation. PBMCs destined for TCR sequencing were cryopreserved in liquid nitrogen and later thawed in a 37 °C water bath. The sorted or isolated CD4+, CD8+ and CD8+ TEMRA cells reached a purity of at least 90%. With regard to this clonotype: No antigen is known for it. Base qualities are not recorded, but no much larger clone differs from it by a single base.

CDR1 LGHNA and CDR2 YSLEER were looked up in the germline V gene. The CDR3 numbers 18 residues from cysteine through phenylalanine. Only the CDR3 region is kept as DNA, spanning 54 bases read in frame from base 1. V lost 0 bases and J lost 0 bases; the stretch between them is 15 bases long. General study outcomes and caveats: Over 15 Susac-specific public clones were identified in the total CD8+ repertoire, and four or five Susac-specific public clones were identified in the CD8+ TEMRA repertoire. The study acknowledged that relatively few individuals were included in the TCR sequencing and HLA analysis. Susac syndrome CD8+ repertoires showed clonal expansion, highest in CD8+ TEMRA cells and greater in clinically active than remitting patients.

The receptor was isolated from a human donor with Susac syndrome. The sequenced sample consisted of CD8+ T cells from PBMCs. The V gene is TRBV4-3 and the J gene is TRBJ1-5, with the D segment identity uncertain. The bases read TGCGCCAGCAGCCAAGAGGTTCTGGACGGAGATAGCAATCAGCCCCAGCATTTT. Its protein reads: CASSQEVLDGDSNQPQHF.